This T cell receptor (beta chain) is from a study of T cell responses to AZD1222 COVID-19 vaccine. At the level of the study: Second-dose recipients at about 4 or about 12 weeks were treated as one pooled group. Findings and limits, study-wide: Seropositivity was recorded at baseline in only a handful of AZD1222 recipients. Recipients of two AZD1222 doses showed rising Spike-specific TCR breadth and depth.

TCRdb's table, derived via immunoSEQ multiplex PCR, lists solely in-frame clones and lacks some. Here the sample spans some 120,000 clones, about 85% being singletons. The CDR3 covers 12 residues. V lost 3 bases to trimming and J lost 6 bases, with 9 bases between them. The V gene's germline CDR1 is SQVTM and CDR2 ANQGSEA. On this clone: What it binds is unknown.

The source was peripheral blood, collected on day 0 of AZD1222 vaccination. The source is an adult in good health. This rearrangement joins TRBV29-1 to TRBJ1-3; D unresolved. CDR3 DNA: TGCAGCGTTGAGGAAGGTAAAAACACCATATATTTT. This gives the protein CSVEEGKNTIYF. The full variable domain, with the rest looked up from reference TRBV29-1 and TRBJ1-3, is SAVISQKPSRDICQRGTSLTIQCQVDSQVTMMFWYRQQPGQSLTLIATANQGSEATYESGFVIDKFPISRPNLTFSTLTVSNMSPEDSSIYLCSVEEGKNTIYFGEGSWLTVV.